The sequence of this TCR beta chain was determined in a study of high-grade serous ovarian cancer treatment subgroups. About the research overall: Samples averaged roughly 15,000 reads and around 7,600 unique TCR beta rearrangements.

Tumor samples were obtained before definitive surgery or chemotherapy. The method was immunoSEQ multiplex PCR; TCRdb's version includes in-frame clones alone and lacks a portion of them. Here the sample spans about 30,000 clones, 84% being singletons. The J segment lost 4 bases and the V segment lost 2 bases, leaving 1 base of the junction unmatched. CDR1 is SGHDT and CDR2 is YYEEEE in the germline V gene. The CDR3 is 14 amino acids. The sequencing input was tumor tissue. The V call is TRBV5-6, the J call TRBJ2-3; 10 bases align to TRBD2. This TCR derives from a human donor with high-grade serous ovarian cancer. This CDR3 reads CASSFLAGADTQYF. Written as DNA, the CDR3 is TGTGCCAGCAGCTTTCTAGCGGGAGCAGATACGCAGTATTTT.